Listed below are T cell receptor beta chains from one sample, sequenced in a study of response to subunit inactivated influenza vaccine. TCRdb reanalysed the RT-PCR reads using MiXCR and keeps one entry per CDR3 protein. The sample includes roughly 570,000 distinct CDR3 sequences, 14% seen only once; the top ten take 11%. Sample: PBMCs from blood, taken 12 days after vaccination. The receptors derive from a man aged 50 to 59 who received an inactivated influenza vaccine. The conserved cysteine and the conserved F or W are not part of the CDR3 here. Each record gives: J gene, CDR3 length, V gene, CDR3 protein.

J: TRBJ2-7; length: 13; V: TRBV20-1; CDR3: SAGGTSGSLFEQY
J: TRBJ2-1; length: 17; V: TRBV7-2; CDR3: ASSLATSGGAGTYNEQF
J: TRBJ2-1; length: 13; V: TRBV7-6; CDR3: ASSPLPGRLGEQF
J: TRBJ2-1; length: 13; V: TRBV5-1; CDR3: ASSLGLGWDNEQF
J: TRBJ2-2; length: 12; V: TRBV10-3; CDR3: AISVQGNTGELF
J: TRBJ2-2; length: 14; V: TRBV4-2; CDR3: ASSPRGGTNTGELF
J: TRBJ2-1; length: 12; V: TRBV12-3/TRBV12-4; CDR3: ASSTGSLYNEQF
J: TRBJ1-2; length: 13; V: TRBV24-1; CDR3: ATSDGQGFSYGYT
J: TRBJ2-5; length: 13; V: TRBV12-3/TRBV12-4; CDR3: ASSLILGGQETQY
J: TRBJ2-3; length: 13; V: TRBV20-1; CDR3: SASLAGSFTDTQY
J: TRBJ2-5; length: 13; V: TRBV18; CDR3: ASSPPMGAKETQY
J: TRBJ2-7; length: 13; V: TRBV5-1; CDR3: ASSLFVGGSYEQY
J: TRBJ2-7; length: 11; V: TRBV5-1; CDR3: ASTPMGYYEQY
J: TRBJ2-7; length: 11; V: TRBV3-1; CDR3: ASSQGPAYEQY
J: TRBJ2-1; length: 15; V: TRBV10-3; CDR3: AISASGLLSSYNEQF
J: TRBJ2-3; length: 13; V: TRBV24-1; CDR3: ATSDETKITDTQY
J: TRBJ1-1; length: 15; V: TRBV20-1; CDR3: SARDKRWGGGRTEAF
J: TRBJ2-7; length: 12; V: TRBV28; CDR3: ASSFPQDNSEQY
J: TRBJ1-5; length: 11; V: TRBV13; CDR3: ASSLGRRQPQH
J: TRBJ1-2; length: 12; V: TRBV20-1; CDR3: SAAPGQEDYGYT
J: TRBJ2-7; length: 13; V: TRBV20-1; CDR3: SAREPGSGVARPH
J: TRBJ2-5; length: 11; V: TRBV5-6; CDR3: ASSLVSSETQY
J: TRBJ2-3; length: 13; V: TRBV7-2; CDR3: ASSLVLADTDTQY
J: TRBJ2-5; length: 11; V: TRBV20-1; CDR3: SARGQIQETQY
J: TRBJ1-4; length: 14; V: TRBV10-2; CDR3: ASSESVGRENEKLF
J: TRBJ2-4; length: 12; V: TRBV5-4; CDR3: ASSLDGAKNIQY
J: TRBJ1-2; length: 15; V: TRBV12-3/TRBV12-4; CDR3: ASTLGPGTGIVYGYT
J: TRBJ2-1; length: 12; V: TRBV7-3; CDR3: ASSLTTNHNEQF
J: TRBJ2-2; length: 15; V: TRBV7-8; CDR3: ASSSRVLAGKAGELF
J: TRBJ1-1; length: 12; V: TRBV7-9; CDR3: ASSFGVGDTEAF
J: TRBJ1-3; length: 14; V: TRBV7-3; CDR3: ASSRYGLTAGNTIY
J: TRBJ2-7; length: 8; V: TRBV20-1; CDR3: SAISREQY
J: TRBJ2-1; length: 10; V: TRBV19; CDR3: ASSVHGGEQF
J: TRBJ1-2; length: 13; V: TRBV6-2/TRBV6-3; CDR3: ASSDLGRILYGYT
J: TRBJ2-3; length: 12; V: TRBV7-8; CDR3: ASSQASRQDTQY
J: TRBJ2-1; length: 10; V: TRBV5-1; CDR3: ASSFPDPEQF
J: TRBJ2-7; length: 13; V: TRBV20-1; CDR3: SARDGGQASYEQY
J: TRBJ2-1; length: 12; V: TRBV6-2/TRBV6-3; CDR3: ASRTGGIHNEQF
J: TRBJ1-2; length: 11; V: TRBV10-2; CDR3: ASSESPEYGYT
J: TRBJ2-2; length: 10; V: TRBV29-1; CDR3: SFAGNTGELF
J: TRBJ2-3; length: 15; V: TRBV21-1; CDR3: ASSKGTSGSIVDTQY
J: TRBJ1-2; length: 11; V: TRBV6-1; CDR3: ASSEAQAYGYT
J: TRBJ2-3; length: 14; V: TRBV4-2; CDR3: ASSQDRGGDTDTQY
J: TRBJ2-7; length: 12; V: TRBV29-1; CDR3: SVRRRVDSYEQY
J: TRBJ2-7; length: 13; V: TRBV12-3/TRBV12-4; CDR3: ASSSSRQGSYEQY